Listed here is a single T cell receptor beta chain. This entry is derived from a study of long-term antiretroviral therapy in people with HIV. Sequencing relied on immunoSEQ assay v3.0, run at survey level. Measured with immunoSEQ multiplex PCR; TCRdb has only the in-frame clones, and not every one. The sample records just over 35,000 clones, approximately 94% being singletons. V was shortened by 3 bases and J by 0 bases, with 10 bases between the two germline ends. Germline CDR1 SGDLS, CDR2 YYNGEE. The CDR3 extends over 15 amino acids. This receptor was obtained from a woman in her forties or fifties with HIV. This sample comprised unsorted PBMCs, obtained 4.1 years after starting antiretroviral therapy. V gene TRBV9 combines with J gene TRBJ1-5; D possibly corresponds to TRBD1 (6 bases). The CDR3 DNA sequence: TGTGCCAGCAGCGAACAGGGTTATAGCAATCAGCCCCAGCATTTT. Protein: CASSEQGYSNQPQHF.